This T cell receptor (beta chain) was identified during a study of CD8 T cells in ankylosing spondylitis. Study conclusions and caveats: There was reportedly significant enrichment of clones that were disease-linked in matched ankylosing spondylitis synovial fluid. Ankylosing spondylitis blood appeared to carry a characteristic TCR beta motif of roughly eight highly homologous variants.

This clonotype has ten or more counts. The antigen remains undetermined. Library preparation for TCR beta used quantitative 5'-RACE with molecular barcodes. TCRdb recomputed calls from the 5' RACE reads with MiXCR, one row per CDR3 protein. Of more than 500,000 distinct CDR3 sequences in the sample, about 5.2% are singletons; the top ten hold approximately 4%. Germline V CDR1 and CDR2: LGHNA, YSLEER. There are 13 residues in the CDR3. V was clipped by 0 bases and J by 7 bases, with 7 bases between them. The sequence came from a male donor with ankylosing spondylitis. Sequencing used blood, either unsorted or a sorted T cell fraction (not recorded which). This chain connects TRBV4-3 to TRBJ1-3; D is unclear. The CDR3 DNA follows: TGCGCCAGCAGCCAAGAAATACAGAACACCATATATTTT. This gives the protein CASSQEIQNTIYF.